The rows below give T cell receptor beta chains drawn from one sample of a study of blood T cell repertoires in COVID-19. The data were produced by immunoSEQ multiplex PCR, yet TCRdb's version contains in-frame clones alone and is incomplete. In the table there are some 450,000 clones, 70% to 90% of which are singletons. Sequencing input: peripheral blood. Receptors originate from a man aged 18 to 30 with COVID-19, enrolled during active disease. Each CDR3 is given with its conserved first and last residue. Each record gives: V gene, clone size, J gene, D gene, CDR3 DNA, CDR3 protein. A D gene is named only where the DNA matches it firmly. Some rows mark clone size as missing; the rest say once, few, many or name a class of expanded clone.

TRBV5-4,-,TRBJ2-7,-,TGTGCCAGCAGCTTCGGGGTAACCATGGGCGAGCAGTACTTC,CASSFGVTMGEQYF
TRBV7-9,-,TRBJ2-7,-,TGTGCCAGCTCAGGGGCCTCATCCTACGAGCAGTACTTC,CASSGASSYEQYF
TRBV6-6,-,TRBJ2-7,TRBD2,TGTGCCAGCAGAGGGACTAGCGGGAGGACCTACGAGCAGTACTTC,CASRGTSGRTYEQYF
TRBV25-1,-,TRBJ2-7,-,TGTGCCAGCAGTGAGCTTCTAGCAGGCGAGCAGTACTTC,CASSELLAGEQYF
TRBV12-5,-,TRBJ2-1,-,TGTGCTAGTGGTTTTACCGCTCCCGGTGAGCAGTTCTTC,CASGFTAPGEQFF
TRBV29-1,-,TRBJ2-2,-,TGCAGCTTCAAACAGGGAATGAACACCGGGGAGCTGTTTTTT,CSFKQGMNTGELFF
TRBV2,-,TRBJ1-6,-,TGTGCCAGCAGTGCGGGACTCCCAGATTATTCACCCCTCCACTTT,CASSAGLPDYSPLHF
TRBV14,once,TRBJ2-1,TRBD2,TGTGCCAGCAGCCAAGGAATAGCGGGATACAATGAGCAGTTCTTC,CASSQGIAGYNEQFF
TRBV9,-,TRBJ2-3,TRBD2,TGTGCCAGCAGCGTAGTGGCGGGGGGGCCAGATACGCAGTATTTT,CASSVVAGGPDTQYF
TRBV18,-,TRBJ2-7,-,TGTGCCAGCTCACCAGCGGACTCGCGACGTCCCCCTCGGGGGATTTTC,CASSPADSRRPPRGIF
TRBV3-1/TRBV3-2,-,TRBJ2-1,TRBD2,TGTGCCAGCAGCCCGACGGTGGGTAGCGGGAGCGTAATCTCCTACAATGAGCAGTTCTTC,CASSPTVGSGSVISYNEQFF
TRBV5-4,-,TRBJ2-1,TRBD2,TGTGCCAGCAGCTTGGGACTAGCGGGAGCCTACAATGAGCAGTTCTTC,CASSLGLAGAYNEQFF
TRBV3-1/TRBV3-2,-,TRBJ1-2,TRBD1,TGTGCCAGCAGCCAAAACAGGGGCCCCCTCACCTTC,CASSQNRGPLTF
TRBV5-4,once,TRBJ1-2,-,TGTGCCAGCAGCTTGCAAGGACAGATCTTATATGGCTACACCTTC,CASSLQGQILYGYTF
TRBV14,-,TRBJ2-2,-,TGTGCCAGCAGCCCGCCGGACACCTACACCGGGGAGCTGTTTTTT,CASSPPDTYTGELFF
TRBV5-1,-,TRBJ2-1,-,TGCGCCAGCAGCTTTGACAGGTTGGAGCAGTTCTTC,CASSFDRLEQFF
TRBV2,-,TRBJ2-7,-,TGTGCCAGCAGTGAGGGCGGCAGGGTGCGCCTCGAGCAGTACTTC,CASSEGGRVRLEQYF
TRBV29-1,-,TRBJ2-7,TRBD1,TGCAGCGCAGGGACAGGGATGGGGAGCGAGCAGTACTTC,CSAGTGMGSEQYF
TRBV6-5,-,TRBJ1-1,TRBD1,TGTGCCAGCAGTTCTTCAGGGGGGTGGAGCACTGAAGCTTTCTTT,CASSSSGGWSTEAFF
TRBV5-5,-,TRBJ1-1,-,TGTGCCAGCAGCTTGGTTCGGGTGAACACTGAAGCTTTCTTT,CASSLVRVNTEAFF
TRBV5-8,-,TRBJ1-5,-,TGTGCCAGCAGCTTGTCGGGGGGTCCCCAGCATTTT,CASSLSGGPQHF
TRBV5-1,once,TRBJ2-2,TRBD2,TGCGCCAGCAGCTCCCAACCGGCTAGCGGGAGTACCGGGGAGCTGTTTTTT,CASSSQPASGSTGELFF
TRBV5-4,-,TRBJ2-5,-,TGTGCCAGCAGCGTAAATTGGGGGGGCCGCGAGACCCAGTACTTC,CASSVNWGGRETQYF
TRBV7-9,-,TRBJ1-5,-,TGTGCCAGCAGCTTAGGAGGGTACAATCAGCCCCAGCATTTT,CASSLGGYNQPQHF
TRBV11-3,-,TRBJ2-5,TRBD1,TGTGCCAGCAGCGTCGCAGGGGGTCAGGGCCAAGAGACCCAGTACTTC,CASSVAGGQGQETQYF
TRBV13,-,TRBJ2-3,-,TGTGCCAGCAGCTTTGGGATGAGGCGGGCAGATACGCAGTATTTT,CASSFGMRRADTQYF
TRBV20-1,-,TRBJ2-7,-,TGCAGTGCTGAGAGAGGTGGCGAGCAGTACTTC,CSAERGGEQYF
TRBV5-1,once,TRBJ2-3,-,TGCGCCAGCAGCTTGGGACAGGACCCTCCTAGCACAGATACGCAGTATTTT,CASSLGQDPPSTDTQYF
TRBV27,-,TRBJ2-7,-,TGTGCCAGCAGTTCACAGGTCGGCCCGAGAGAGCAGTACTTC,CASSSQVGPREQYF
TRBV7-6,-,TRBJ2-2,-,TGTGCCAGCAGCTTCGACGGGTCCGGGGAGCTGTTTTTT,CASSFDGSGELFF
TRBV10-1,once,TRBJ1-1,TRBD1,TGCGCCAGCAGTGAGACAACAGGGGCCACTGAAGCTTTCTTT,CASSETTGATEAFF
TRBV2,-,TRBJ2-2,TRBD1,TGTGCCGGCACCGGGACAGGGAGCACCGGGGAGCTGTTTTTT,CAGTGTGSTGELFF
TRBV27,-,TRBJ2-7,-,TGTGCCAGCCGATATTGGGGCGGGGAAACCTACGAGCAGTACTTC,CASRYWGGETYEQYF
TRBV19,once,TRBJ2-5,-,TGTGCCAGTAGTATCCGGGCGGGTGCAGAGACCCAGTACTTC,CASSIRAGAETQYF
TRBV7-3,-,TRBJ1-2,TRBD1,TGTGCCAGCAGCCAAGGGACCCAGGGACAGGGCTACACCTTC,CASSQGTQGQGYTF
TRBV3-1/TRBV3-2,-,TRBJ1-2,-,TGTGCCAGCAGCCAAGGGCGGGGAAACGGGGGCTACACCTTC,CASSQGRGNGGYTF
TRBV5-1,-,TRBJ1-2,TRBD1,TGCGCCAGCAGCTGGGGACAGGACTATGGCTACACCTTC,CASSWGQDYGYTF
TRBV6-1,-,TRBJ1-2,-,TGTGCCAGCAGTGAAGTGAGTGCGGGTACAGAAGGCTACACCTTC,CASSEVSAGTEGYTF
TRBV19,-,TRBJ2-2,-,TGTGCCAGTAGTATCGGAGGGTTGGAGGCCGGGGAGCTGTTTTTT,CASSIGGLEAGELFF